The clone carrying this T cell receptor (beta chain) was seen at least ten times. This sample was taken from a study of T cells in Graves' hyperthyroidism and ophthalmopathy. The CDR3 covers 15 residues. Germline values: CDR1 SEHNR, CDR2 FQNEAQ (reference sequence). V lost 5 bases and J lost 4; bases outside the gene matches: 7. It was RNA transcripts that yielded the amplified TCR beta CDR3 regions. HTBI primers were used for first-round RT-PCR of the TCR CDR3. One entry per CDR3 protein results from TCRdb running MiXCR on the multiplex PCR reads. The sample has 600,000 to 900,000 distinct CDR3 sequences, about 17% seen once.

Sequenced material: blood. This clonotype was obtained from a man in his late teens or twenties with Graves' hyperthyroidism. The J gene is TRBJ2-2, the V gene TRBV7-9, with 7 bases lining up with TRBD1. The CDR3 here is CASSPYAGGTGELFF. In nucleotides, the CDR3 is TGTGCCAGCAGCCCATATGCAGGGGGCACCGGGGAGCTGTTTTTT.